The 21 T cell receptor beta chains presented below share a single source sample, sequenced in a study of cytomegalovirus exposure and HLA in healthy donors. Researchers ran the PCR with 60 Vbeta and 13 Jbeta primers. Data came from immunoSEQ multiplex PCR; TCRdb stores just in-frame clones and leaves some out. This repertoire shows 150,000 to 200,000 clones, about four fifths found once; its top ten account for about 1.4%. Sequenced input: PBMCs. The receptors originated from a woman between 45 and 65 years old in good health and CMV-seronegative.

This sequence joins TRBV6-1 and TRBJ1-1; D not certain. Germline V gene data show CDR1 as MNHNS and CDR2 as SASEGT. The CDR3 extends over 15 amino acids. Trimming left V 6 bases short and J 4 bases short, with 18 bases between. CDR3 bases: TGTGCCAGCAGGGCCCCGGGGTTGTTAGGCACTGAAGCTTTCTTT. Amino acid sequence: CASRAPGLLGTEAFF.

This clone was observed a handful of times. This chain links TRBV5-1 with TRBJ2-7; 8 bases fit TRBD2. The V gene's germline CDR1 is SGHRS and CDR2 YFSETQ. V shed 0 bases, J shed 2 bases, and the junction held 4 bases outside the gene matches. This CDR3 region has 15 residues. The DNA for the CDR3 is TGCGCCAGCAGCTTGGGGGGTAGCGGGACCTACGAGCAGTACTTC. Residues: CASSLGGSGTYEQYF. The full variable domain, with the rest looked up from reference TRBV5-1 and TRBJ2-7, is KAGVTQTPRYLIKTRGQQVTLSCSPISGHRSVSWYQQTPGQGLQFLFEYFSETQRNKGNFPGRFSGRQFSNSRSEMNVSTLELGDSALYLCASSLGGSGTYEQYFGPGTRLTVT.

This chain links TRBV5-6 with TRBJ2-2; 10 nucleotides line up with TRBD2. The J segment lost 7 bases and the V segment lost 1 base, leaving 4 bases of the junction unmatched. This CDR3 has 15 residues. CDR1 is SGHDT, CDR2 YYEEEE, per germline. This CDR3 reads CASSLTLAGVGELFF. CDR3 sequence (DNA): TGTGCCAGCAGCTTGACTCTAGCGGGGGTCGGGGAGCTGTTTTTT. Supplemented by reference TRBV5-6 and TRBJ2-2, the full variable domain reads DAGVTQSPTHLIKTRGQQVTLRCSPKSGHDTVSWYQQALGQGPQFIFQYYEEEERQRGNFPDRFSGHQFPNYSSELNVNALLLGDSALYLCASSLTLAGVGELFFGEGSRLTVL.

The chain couples TRBV7-6 to TRBJ2-3; 8 nucleotides match TRBD2. The V gene end was trimmed by 3 bases and the J gene end by 1 base; junction bases not matched to a gene: 6. CDR1 and CDR2 (germline): SGHVS, FNYEAQ. The CDR3 runs to 16 residues. The CDR3 protein is CASSFKAGGGTDTQYF. The CDR3 DNA reads TGTGCCAGCAGCTTTAAGGCGGGAGGAGGCACAGATACGCAGTATTTT.

The chain carries TRBV15 and TRBJ1-4, with no clear D. Trimming stripped 4 bases from V and 8 bases from J, with 11 bases between. CDR1 LNHNV and CDR2 YYDKDF come from the germline V gene (reference sequence). The CDR3 has 13 residues. This CDR3 reads CATSIDSGEKLFF. CDR3 DNA: TGTGCCACCAGCATAGACTCGGGGGAAAAACTGTTTTTT.

This rearrangement joins TRBV7-9 to TRBJ2-7; 8 nucleotides match TRBD1. Trimming took 0 bases from V and 0 from J; bases not matched to a gene: 10. CDR1 and CDR2 from the germline V gene are SEHNR and FQNEAQ (reference sequence). The CDR3 consists of 18 residues. CDR3 bases: TGTGCCAGCAGCTTAGCCCTACCGGGACAGGCGTTCTCCTACGAGCAGTACTTC. It yields the protein CASSLALPGQAFSYEQYF.

The CDR3 coding sequence is TGTGCCAGCAGCCCCCTAGCGGGAGCCCCAGATACGCAGTATTTT. Protein product: CASSPLAGAPDTQYF. This chain links TRBV9 with TRBJ2-3, with 10 bases matching TRBD2. Germline V gene lookup returns CDR1 SGDLS and CDR2 YYNGEE. This CDR3 has 15 amino acids. V gave up 4 bases and J gave up 4 bases; unmatched junction bases: 6.

The chain is built from TRBV9 and TRBJ2-7; 8 bases agree with TRBD1. The length of the CDR3 is 14 residues. Per the germline V gene, CDR1 is SGDLS and CDR2 is YYNGEE. Losses at the gene ends were 0 bases for V and 3 bases for J; bases not matched to a gene: 2. CDR3 bases: TGTGCCAGCAGCGTAGAGGGGACAGGCTACGAGCAGTACTTC. Its translation: CASSVEGTGYEQYF.

The CDR3 sequence: CASSEMDTIYNEQFF. The DNA of the CDR3 is TGTGCCAGCAGTGAAATGGACACCATCTACAATGAGCAGTTCTTC. The J gene is TRBJ2-1, the V gene TRBV6-1, with a weak D call TRBD1 (5 bases). Germline loops: CDR1 MNHNS, CDR2 SASEGT. With 2 bases removed from V and 3 bases from J, the gap between germline ends came to 11 bases. The CDR3 covers 15 residues.

This clone has only a few counts. The junction and the germline gene differ at one end; a read error may be behind it. The gene calls are TRBV5-4 and TRBJ2-4; 12 bases are a match to TRBD2. The germline gives CDR1 SGHNT, CDR2 YYREEE (reference sequence). The CDR3 covers 13 residues. The CDR3 spells CASSDGLAGIPDF. The DNA of the CDR3 is TGTGCCAGCAGCGATGGACTAGCGGGAATCCCGGACTTC.

The rearrangement uses TRBV27 and TRBJ1-2; D might be TRBD1 (5 bases). V lost 4 bases and J 4 bases, leaving 13 bases between the germline ends. The CDR3 contains 14 residues. Germline assignment: CDR1 MNHEY and CDR2 SMNVEV (reference sequence). The CDR3 region has the DNA TGTGCCAGCAGTTCGGGCTTGACAGCCTATGGCTACACCTTC. As protein: CASSSGLTAYGYTF.

This rearrangement joins TRBV4-3 to TRBJ2-5; weak D call: TRBD2 (5 bases). Germline V gene data show CDR1 as LGHNA and CDR2 as YSLEER. The CDR3 totals 15 residues. The ends were cut back, 0 bases at V and 5 bases at J, with 13 bases in the middle. The CDR3 region is CASSQDRGLWETQYF. The CDR3 DNA is TGCGCCAGCAGCCAAGATAGAGGACTCTGGGAGACCCAGTACTTC.

This clone appeared a single time. The chain recombines TRBV27 with TRBJ2-5; tentatively, D is TRBD1 (6 bases). Germline loops: CDR1 MNHEY, CDR2 SMNVEV (reference sequence). CDR3 length equals 15 residues. V was clipped by 4 bases and J by 5 bases, with 17 bases between them. The chain's CDR3 is CASSSSTGFGETQYF. DNA of the CDR3: TGTGCCAGCAGTTCCTCCACAGGGTTTGGGGAGACCCAGTACTTC.

The chain uses TRBV9 and TRBJ2-1; TRBD2 matches 7 bases. Germline CDR1 reads SGDLS; CDR2 reads YYNGEE. V trimming: 2 bases; J trimming: 6 bases; junction bases outside the gene matches: 5. This CDR3 has 14 residues. CDR3 nucleotide sequence: TGTGCCAGCAGCGTCAAGCGGGATTTCAATGAGCAGTTCTTC. Encoded protein: CASSVKRDFNEQFF.

The chain combines TRBV5-6 with TRBJ2-5; 7 bases match TRBD2. The CDR3 loop spans 16 amino acids. With V trimmed by 0 bases and J by 11 bases, 16 bases remained unmatched. The germline V gene encodes CDR1 SGHDT and CDR2 YYEEEE. The CDR3 coding sequence is TGTGCCAGCAGCTTGGGACCGGGGGGAGCCGGGGGAGAGCAGTACTTC. Translation: CASSLGPGGAGGEQYF.

This chain uses TRBV7-2 with TRBJ2-3; TRBD2 agrees at 10 bases. Germline V CDR1 and CDR2: SGHTA, FQGNSA. This CDR3 is built from 16 residues. V gave up 4 bases and J gave up 1 base; unmatched junction bases: 5. The CDR3 spells CASSSAGTSGTDTQYF. Written as DNA, the CDR3 is TGTGCCAGCAGCTCCGCAGGGACTAGCGGCACAGATACGCAGTATTTT.

The chain couples TRBV7-2 to TRBJ2-1, with TRBD2 matching 10 bases. The V gene end was trimmed by 1 base and the J gene end by 7 bases; junction bases not matched to a gene: 7. This CDR3 is 16 amino acids long. The V gene's germline CDR1 is SGHTA and CDR2 FQGNSA. Here the CDR3 reads CASSLGFSGGENEQFF. The CDR3 DNA is TGTGCCAGCAGCTTAGGTTTCAGCGGGGGGGAGAATGAGCAGTTCTTC.

This chain connects TRBV7-3 to TRBJ2-7; possibly TRBD1 for D (6 bases). The germline CDR1 and CDR2 sequences are SGHTA and FQGTGA. The CDR3 consists of 15 residues. The V end lost 5 bases, the J end lost 0 bases, and 14 bases lay between the germline ends. In DNA, the CDR3 is TGTGCCAGCAGCCTCAAGGGGGAACACTCCTACGAGCAGTACTTC. Translated, it gives CASSLKGEHSYEQYF. Variable domain in full (rest from reference TRBV7-3 and TRBJ2-7): GAGVSQTPSNKVTEKGKYVELRCDPISGHTALYWYRQSLGQGPEFLIYFQGTGAADDSGLPNDRFFAVRPEGSVSTLKIQRTERGDSAVYLCASSLKGEHSYEQYFGPGTRLTVT.

This clone was detected only a few times. The V gene is TRBV29-1, the J gene TRBJ1-2; no definite D call. Trimming stripped 0 bases from V and 7 bases from J, with 12 bases between. This CDR3 spans 13 amino acids. Germline V gene lookup returns CDR1 SQVTM and CDR2 ANQGSEA. The CDR3 is CSVEEGGRGGYTF. The CDR3 bases are TGCAGCGTTGAAGAGGGAGGGCGTGGTGGCTACACCTTC.

This chain links TRBV5-4 with TRBJ2-6; 10 bases align to TRBD1. This CDR3 is 20 amino acids long. The germline CDR1 and CDR2 sequences are SGHNT and YYREEE (reference sequence). Trimming removed 4 bases from V and 0 bases from J; junction bases left unmatched: 13. The CDR3, as DNA: TGTGCCAGCAGCACCAGGGACAGGGGTTTTTCCCTCTCTGGGGCCAACGTCCTGACTTTC. Amino acids: CASSTRDRGFSLSGANVLTF.

This rearrangement joins TRBV27 to TRBJ2-1; 13 bases are a match to TRBD2. Trimming at V came to 5 bases and at J to 5 bases, leaving 3 bases not matched to a gene. Germline CDR1 and CDR2: MNHEY and SMNVEV (reference sequence). The CDR3 has 15 amino acids. CDR3 sequence: CASSTGTSGDNEQFF. Here the CDR3 DNA reads TGTGCCAGCAGTACGGGGACTAGCGGGGACAATGAGCAGTTCTTC.